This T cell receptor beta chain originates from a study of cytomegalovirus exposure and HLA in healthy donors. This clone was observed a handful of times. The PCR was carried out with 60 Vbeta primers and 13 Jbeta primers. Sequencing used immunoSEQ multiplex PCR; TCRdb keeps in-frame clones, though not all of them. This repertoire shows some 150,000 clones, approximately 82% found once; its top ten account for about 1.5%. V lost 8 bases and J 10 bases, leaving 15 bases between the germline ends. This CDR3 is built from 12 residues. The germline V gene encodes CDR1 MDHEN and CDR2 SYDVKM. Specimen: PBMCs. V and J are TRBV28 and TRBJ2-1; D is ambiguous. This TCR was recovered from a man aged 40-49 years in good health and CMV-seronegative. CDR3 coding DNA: TGTGCCAGCGGCGACCCCCTGAGGGAGCAGTTCTTC. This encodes CASGDPLREQFF.